This TCR beta chain appears in the sequencing data of a study of cytomegalovirus exposure and HLA in healthy donors. Overall study findings and caveats: Cytomegalovirus-associated TCR beta chains were listed, numbering 150 to 200. High sensitivity and specificity were reportedly achieved when the classifier diagnosed cytomegalovirus status.

TCRdb keeps only in-frame clones here, not all; method: immunoSEQ multiplex PCR. The repertoire holds 90,000 or so clones, with around 84% as singletons. This CDR3 contains 20 residues. The V gene's germline CDR1 is SGHRS and CDR2 YFSETQ. V dropped 0 bases and J dropped 0; count of bases not matched to a gene: 7. Comment on this clone: The target antigen is unknown.

Sequences were obtained from PBMCs. The sequence derives from a man between 18 and 35 years old in good health and CMV-seropositive. The chain joins TRBV5-1 to TRBJ2-1; 15 bases are shared with TRBD2. In nucleotides, the CDR3 is TGCGCCAGCAGCTTGGTGGGACTAGCGGGAGGCACTAGCTCCTACAATGAGCAGTTCTTC. This sequence encodes CASSLVGLAGGTSSYNEQFF.